This TCR beta chain was obtained from a study of blood T cell repertoires in COVID-19. Study summary: Sources were T cells, B-cell-depleted T cells, or PBMCs; the material itself was cDNA or gDNA.

Sequencing was performed with immunoSEQ multiplex PCR; in TCRdb, only in-frame clones are kept and a portion is missing. The repertoire includes some 68,000 clones, 85% to 90% of them detected once, and under 3% sits in the top ten. This clonotype was sampled from a man aged 50-60 years with acute or convalescent COVID-19. The source material was peripheral blood.

The chain's CDR3 is CASSLPGPRRDEQYF. CDR3 DNA sequence: TGTGCCAGCAGCCTCCCGGGTCCCCGAAGAGACGAGCAGTACTTC. The chain uses TRBV2 and TRBJ2-7; no reliable D call. CDR3 length: 15 residues. CDR1 SNHLY and CDR2 FYNNEI come from the germline V gene. V was shortened by 6 bases and J by 5 bases, with 20 bases between the two germline ends.